Below, 30 T cell receptor beta chains from the same sample are listed, as sequenced in a study of cytomegalovirus exposure and HLA in healthy donors. Sequencing was performed with immunoSEQ multiplex PCR; in TCRdb, only in-frame clones are kept and a portion is missing. Of approximately 230,000 clones in the sample, about 90% are singletons; the top ten hold around 13%. Sequencing was performed on PBMCs. These receptors all come from a man younger than 35 in good health and CMV-seropositive.

The chain couples TRBV28 to TRBJ2-4; TRBD1 matches 8 bases. Germline lookup yields CDR1 MDHEN and CDR2 SYDVKM. The CDR3 is 16 amino acids. V was clipped by 7 bases and J by 1 base; unmatched bases: 9. This chain's CDR3 is CASTWQGAGAKNIQYF. The CDR3, as DNA: TGTGCCAGCACCTGGCAGGGGGCCGGGGCCAAAAACATTCAGTACTTC.

This chain connects TRBV29-1 to TRBJ1-2, with 7 bases that match TRBD1. The CDR3 runs 13 residues. The junction had 4 bases not matched to a gene; V was cut back by 0 bases and J by 6 bases. Looked up from germline, CDR1 is SQVTM and CDR2 is ANQGSEA. The CDR3 is CSVEDGRGDGYTF. The CDR3 DNA follows: TGCAGCGTTGAAGATGGCAGGGGGGATGGCTACACCTTC.

This chain joins TRBV5-1 and TRBJ2-2; 9 nucleotides agree with TRBD1. CDR3 length: 15 amino acids. V lost 4 bases, J lost 6 bases, and 7 bases stayed unmatched. CDR1 is SGHRS, CDR2 YFSETQ, per germline. CDR3 sequence reads: CASSLGQGVAGELFF. The CDR3 DNA follows: TGCGCCAGCAGCCTGGGACAGGGAGTGGCCGGGGAGCTGTTTTTT.

The CDR3 protein is CASSLLGQGAYGYTF. CDR3 DNA: TGTGCCAGCAGTTTATTGGGACAGGGGGCCTATGGCTACACCTTC. The rearrangement links TRBV28 to TRBJ1-2, with TRBD1 matching over 12 bases. Germline CDR1 MDHEN, CDR2 SYDVKM. The CDR3 covers 15 residues. V gave up 1 base and J gave up 4 bases; unmatched junction bases: 1.

The chain is built from TRBV28 and TRBJ2-5; TRBD1 matches 10 bases. Trimming removed 6 bases from V and 0 bases from J; junction bases left unmatched: 7. The V gene's germline CDR1 is MDHEN and CDR2 SYDVKM. There are 16 residues in the CDR3. CDR3 residues: CASSPAGTGDQETQYF. Written as DNA, the CDR3 is TGTGCCAGCAGCCCCGCCGGGACAGGGGACCAAGAGACCCAGTACTTC.

In this sample, this clone turned up a few times. This rearrangement joins TRBV7-2 to TRBJ2-3, with D unresolved. The germline gives CDR1 SGHTA, CDR2 FQGNSA. This CDR3 region has 12 residues. Trimming left V 3 bases short and J 4 bases short, with 5 bases between. The CDR3 coding sequence is TGTGCCAGCAGCTTGGATGCAGATACGCAGTATTTT. This gives the protein CASSLDADTQYF.

This clone was picked up one time. V gene TRBV4-1 combines with J gene TRBJ2-7, with D possibly TRBD2 on 6 matching bases. The CDR3 has 17 amino acids. The V gene's germline CDR1 is MGHRA and CDR2 YSYEKL. Trimming took 5 bases from V and 5 from J, leaving 25 bases between them. The CDR3, as DNA: TGCGCCAGCAGCTCCTCGCCGTTGACTAGTTCGCGCCACGAGCAGTACTTC. This gives the protein CASSSSPLTSSRHEQYF.

Only a few counts were recorded for this clone. The chain combines TRBV6-5 with TRBJ1-5, with D maybe TRBD1 (6 bases). CDR1 and CDR2 from the germline V gene are MNHEY and SVGAGI. The CDR3 is made up of 13 amino acids. The V end lost 5 bases, the J end lost 7 bases, and 12 bases lay between the germline ends. This CDR3 is CASSTGLGQPQHF. CDR3 coding DNA: TGTGCCAGCAGTACAGGGTTAGGGCAGCCCCAGCATTTT.

The gene calls are TRBV2 and TRBJ1-3; D gene uncertain. The CDR3 runs to 12 residues. CDR1 and CDR2 from the germline V gene are SNHLY and FYNNEI. V was pared by 4 bases and J by 5 bases, with 6 bases between. The chain's CDR3 is CASSVDRNTIYF. In DNA form, the CDR3 reads TGTGCCAGCAGTGTCGACAGAAACACCATATATTTT.

This clone came up a few times. In the same sample, other DNA sequences code for this CDR3. The chain couples TRBV27 to TRBJ2-3; no reliable D call. CDR3 size: 13 residues. Trimming removed 5 bases from V and 3 bases from J, with 9 bases in between. Germline values: CDR1 MNHEY, CDR2 SMNVEV (reference sequence). The CDR3 DNA follows: TGTGCCAGCAGTCCCTACAGTACAGATACGCAGTATTTT. This codes for CASSPYSTDTQYF.

The gene calls are TRBV27 and TRBJ1-1; the D is unclear. The CDR3 extends over 13 amino acids. Per the germline V gene, CDR1 is MNHEY and CDR2 is SMNVEV (reference sequence). With 1 base removed from V and 3 bases from J, the gap between germline ends came to 6 bases. The CDR3 sequence is CASSLLYDTEAFF. The DNA for the CDR3 is TGTGCCAGCAGTTTATTGTACGACACTGAAGCTTTCTTT.

This clone was observed once. The rearrangement joins TRBV6-1 to TRBJ2-7; no firm D call. The length of the CDR3 is 12 residues. Trimming removed 7 bases at V and 0 bases at J, with 7 bases between. Germline V gene sequence: CDR1 MNHNS, CDR2 SASEGT. The CDR3 sequence is CASKTDSYEQYF. The CDR3 region has the DNA TGTGCCAGCAAAACAGACTCCTACGAGCAGTACTTC.

This clone has only a few counts. This chain connects TRBV18 to TRBJ2-2; D assignment may be TRBD1 or TRBD2 (5 bases each). There are 12 residues in the CDR3. Germline lookup yields CDR1 KGHSH and CDR2 LQKENI. Trimming removed 3 bases from V and 10 bases from J, with 9 bases in between. This chain's CDR3 is CASSPGVTELFF. CDR3 in DNA: TGTGCCAGCTCACCGGGGGTGACGGAGCTGTTTTTT.

The chain is built from TRBV7-2 and TRBJ2-7; 7 nucleotides agree with TRBD1. From germline, CDR1 is SGHTA and CDR2 FQGNSA. The CDR3 is 15 amino acids. After removal of 2 bases from V and 3 bases from J, the junction contained 7 bases not matched to a gene. In DNA, the CDR3 is TGTGCCAGCAGCTTAACAACAGGGGCTTACTACGAGCAGTACTTC. It translates to CASSLTTGAYYEQYF.

The rearrangement joins TRBV5-1 to TRBJ1-2; TRBD1 is a possible D gene (6 bases). This CDR3 has 15 amino acids. Trimming took 0 bases from V and 2 from J, leaving 11 bases between them. Germline loops: CDR1 SGHRS, CDR2 YFSETQ. The CDR3 sequence: CASSLGAGENYGYTF. CDR3 bases: TGCGCCAGCAGCTTGGGGGCAGGGGAAAACTATGGCTACACCTTC.

The sample holds a few counts of this clone. This chain links TRBV2 with TRBJ1-5; D gene ambiguous. The CDR3 length is 14 residues. Germline V lookup: CDR1 SNHLY, CDR2 FYNNEI. The V end was cut by 3 bases, the J end by 4 bases, with 10 bases between. CDR3 coding DNA: TGTGCCAGCAGTGAGCGGGTTATTAATCAGCCCCAGCATTTT. Translating it yields CASSERVINQPQHF.

The rearrangement joins TRBV6-5 to TRBJ2-7; D remains ambiguous. The germline CDR1 and CDR2 sequences are MNHEY and SVGAGI. The CDR3 has 14 amino acids. Trimming removed 5 bases from V and 0 bases from J, with 11 bases in between. DNA of the CDR3: TGTGCCAGCAGTCCTGGCCTTTCCTCCTACGAGCAGTACTTC. Encoded protein: CASSPGLSSYEQYF.

The CDR3 sequence: CASSPYGTSGTGAGELFF. In DNA form, the CDR3 reads TGTGCCAGCTCACCATACGGGACTAGCGGAACCGGGGCCGGGGAGCTGTTTTTT. V and J are TRBV18 and TRBJ2-2, with TRBD2 matching 11 bases. Germline V CDR1 and CDR2: KGHSH, LQKENI. The CDR3 is 18 amino acids. Trimming cost V 2 bases and J 6 bases; bases outside gene matches: 11.

The rearrangement links TRBV27 to TRBJ2-1, with D maybe TRBD2 (7 bases). This CDR3 comprises 17 residues. Trimming took 1 base from V and 3 from J, leaving 16 bases between them. Germline CDR1 MNHEY, CDR2 SMNVEV (reference sequence). In nucleotides, the CDR3 is TGTGCCAGCAGTTTATTTTCCGGACTAGGGGGCTACAATGAGCAGTTCTTC. Translated, it gives CASSLFSGLGGYNEQFF.

A single count supports this clone. The V call is TRBV9, the J call TRBJ2-7; 7 bases fit TRBD2. The junction had 15 bases not matched to a gene; V was cut back by 4 bases and J by 5 bases. The CDR3 loop spans 16 amino acids. Germline assignment: CDR1 SGDLS and CDR2 YYNGEE. CDR3 residues: CASSSPLGRGGDEQYF. The CDR3 DNA reads TGTGCCAGCAGCTCCCCTCTGGGACGGGGAGGGGACGAGCAGTACTTC.

The chain employs TRBV9 and TRBJ2-1; D remains unclear. Germline CDR1 SGDLS, CDR2 YYNGEE. The CDR3 is 11 amino acids. V was clipped by 1 base and J by 7 bases, with 3 bases between them. CDR3 nucleotides: TGTGCCAGCAGCGTATCGAATGAGCAGTTCTTC. This encodes CASSVSNEQFF. Using reference TRBV9 and TRBJ2-1 for the parts outside the CDR3, the full variable domain is DSGVTQTPKHLITATGQRVTLRCSPRSGDLSVYWYQQSLDQGLQFLIQYYNGEERAKGNILERFSAQQFPDLHSELNLSSLELGDSALYFCASSVSNEQFFGPGTRLTVL.

This clone came up once. V gene TRBV25-1 combines with J gene TRBJ2-7; D is unclear. Trimming cost V 4 bases and J 6 bases, with 7 bases left between them. The V gene's germline CDR1 is MGHDK and CDR2 SYGVNS. The CDR3 length is 11 residues. CDR3 residues: CASSAFSEQYF. In DNA form, the CDR3 reads TGTGCCAGCAGTGCATTTTCCGAGCAGTACTTC.

This chain uses TRBV5-1 with TRBJ2-2; TRBD2 might be the D (6 bases). The CDR3 spans 16 residues. Trimming removed 4 bases from V and 6 bases from J, with 19 bases in between. CDR1 and CDR2 from the germline V gene are SGHRS and YFSETQ. In DNA, the CDR3 is TGCGCCAGCAGCCCGACCTGGGACTCCTCATCCGGGGAGCTGTTTTTT. It yields the protein CASSPTWDSSSGELFF.

Here the CDR3 DNA reads TGCAGCGTTGAAGAGGGGACTAGCGGGACCTACAATGAGCAGTTCTTC. It specifies CSVEEGTSGTYNEQFF. The chain has TRBV29-1 and TRBJ2-1; 13 bases fit TRBD2. The CDR3 length is 16 residues. Trimming took 0 bases from V and 2 from J; bases not matched to a gene: 1. Germline V CDR1 and CDR2: SQVTM, ANQGSEA.

This chain uses TRBV6-5 with TRBJ2-7; D call uncertain. Trimming shortened V by 5 bases and J by 0 bases, and 14 bases separated the two germline ends. The germline gives CDR1 MNHEY, CDR2 SVGAGI. This CDR3 contains 15 residues. The CDR3 bases are TGTGCCAGCAGTCGTACGGGCAGGAGCTCCTACGAGCAGTACTTC. Amino acid sequence: CASSRTGRSSYEQYF.

V and J are TRBV28 and TRBJ2-4, with D possibly called TRBD1 or TRBD2 (5 bases each). CDR1 MDHEN and CDR2 SYDVKM come from the germline V gene. The CDR3 has 15 residues. The ends were cut back, 6 bases at V and 0 bases at J, with 12 bases in the middle. The CDR3 DNA follows: TGTGCCAGCAGGGGGGTAAACGTAGCCAAAAACATTCAGTACTTC. Translating gives CASRGVNVAKNIQYF. Full variable domain (remainder filled in from reference TRBV28 and TRBJ2-4): DVKVTQSSRYLVKRTGEKVFLECVQDMDHENMFWYRQDPGLGLRLIYFSYDVKMKEKGDIPEGYSVSREKKERFSLILESASTNQTSMYLCASRGVNVAKNIQYFGAGTRLSVL.

The CDR3 DNA sequence: TGTGCCAGCAGCTTAGCAACCCGCGGGGAGAGTGAGCAGTACTTC. Its protein is CASSLATRGESEQYF. The gene calls are TRBV11-1 and TRBJ2-7; D possibly corresponds to TRBD2 (6 bases). The germline V gene encodes CDR1 SGHAT and CDR2 FQDESV (reference sequence). The CDR3 totals 15 residues. V was shortened by 0 bases and J by 7 bases, with 16 bases between the two germline ends.

The genes are TRBV30 and TRBJ1-2; the D is unclear. The V end was cut by 3 bases, the J end by 7 bases, with 12 bases between. This CDR3 comprises 12 residues. Germline lookup yields CDR1 GTSNPN and CDR2 SVGIG (reference sequence). The DNA of the CDR3 is TGTGCCTGGAGAACTCAGCTGAGTGGCTACACCTTC. Translation gives CAWRTQLSGYTF.

The chain is built from TRBV12-5 and TRBJ2-5; no reliable D call. This CDR3 contains 13 residues. From germline, CDR1 is LGHNT and CDR2 FRNRAP. V lost 6 bases and J 2 bases, leaving 10 bases between the germline ends. The CDR3 nucleotides read TGTGCTAGTGGATTTCGGGCTCAAGAGACCCAGTACTTC. This encodes CASGFRAQETQYF.

The rearrangement links TRBV6-6 to TRBJ1-4, with 7 positions matching TRBD1. The CDR3 spans 15 residues. The germline gives CDR1 MNHNY, CDR2 SVGAGI (reference sequence). Losses at the gene ends were 4 bases for V and 8 bases for J; bases not matched to a gene: 10. CDR3 nucleotide sequence: TGTGCCAGCAGTTTACTGACAGGGTTGAGCGAAAAACTGTTTTTT. This codes for CASSLLTGLSEKLFF.